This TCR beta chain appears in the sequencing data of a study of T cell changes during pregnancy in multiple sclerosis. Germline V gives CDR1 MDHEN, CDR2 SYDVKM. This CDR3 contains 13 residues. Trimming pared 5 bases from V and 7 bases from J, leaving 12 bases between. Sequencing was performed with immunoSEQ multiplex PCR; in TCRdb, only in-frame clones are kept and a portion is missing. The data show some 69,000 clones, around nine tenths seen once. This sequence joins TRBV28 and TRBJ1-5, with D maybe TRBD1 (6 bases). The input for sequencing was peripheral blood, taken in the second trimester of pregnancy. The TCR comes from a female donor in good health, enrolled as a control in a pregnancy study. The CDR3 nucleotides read TGTGCCAGCAGTCCTACAGGGATCCAGCCCCAGCATTTT. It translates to CASSPTGIQPQHF.